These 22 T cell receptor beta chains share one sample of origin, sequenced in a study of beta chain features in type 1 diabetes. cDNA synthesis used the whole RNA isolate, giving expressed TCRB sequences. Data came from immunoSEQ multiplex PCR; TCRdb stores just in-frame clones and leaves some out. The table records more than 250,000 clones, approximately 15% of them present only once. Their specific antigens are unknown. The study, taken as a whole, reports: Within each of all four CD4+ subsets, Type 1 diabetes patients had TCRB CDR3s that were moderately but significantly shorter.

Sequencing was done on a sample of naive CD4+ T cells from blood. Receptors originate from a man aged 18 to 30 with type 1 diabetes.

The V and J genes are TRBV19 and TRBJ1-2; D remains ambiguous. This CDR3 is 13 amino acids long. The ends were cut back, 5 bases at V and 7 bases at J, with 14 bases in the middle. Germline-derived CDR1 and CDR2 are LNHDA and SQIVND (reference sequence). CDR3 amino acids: CASSPFRATGYTF. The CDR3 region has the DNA TGTGCCAGTAGTCCCTTTAGAGCAACTGGCTACACCTTC.

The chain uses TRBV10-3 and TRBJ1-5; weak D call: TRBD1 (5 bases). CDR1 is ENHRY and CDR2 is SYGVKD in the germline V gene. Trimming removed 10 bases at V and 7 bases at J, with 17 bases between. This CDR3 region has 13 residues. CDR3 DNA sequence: TGTGCCAGCGGGACTTCGCTGTTCCAGCCCCAGCATTTT. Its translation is CASGTSLFQPQHF.

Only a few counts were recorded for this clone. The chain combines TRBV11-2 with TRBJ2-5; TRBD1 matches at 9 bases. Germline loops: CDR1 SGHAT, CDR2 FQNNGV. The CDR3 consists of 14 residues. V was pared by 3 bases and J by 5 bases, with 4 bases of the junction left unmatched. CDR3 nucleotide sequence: TGTGCCAGCAGCTTGGACAGGGGATCGGAGACCCAGTACTTC. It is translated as CASSLDRGSETQYF.

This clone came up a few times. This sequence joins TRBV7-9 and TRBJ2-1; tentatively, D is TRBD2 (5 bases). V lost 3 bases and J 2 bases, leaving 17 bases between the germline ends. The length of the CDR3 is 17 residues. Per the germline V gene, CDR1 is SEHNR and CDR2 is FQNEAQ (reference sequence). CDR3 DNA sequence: TGTGCCAGCAGCTTCCCCCTGGGGAGACTTGCCTACAATGAGCAGTTCTTC. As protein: CASSFPLGRLAYNEQFF.

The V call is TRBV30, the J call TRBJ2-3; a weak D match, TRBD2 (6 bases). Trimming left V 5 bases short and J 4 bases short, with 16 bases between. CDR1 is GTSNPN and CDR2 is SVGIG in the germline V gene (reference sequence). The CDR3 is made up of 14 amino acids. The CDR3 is CAWAPSWGADTQYF. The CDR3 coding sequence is TGTGCCTGGGCCCCTTCATGGGGGGCAGATACGCAGTATTTT.

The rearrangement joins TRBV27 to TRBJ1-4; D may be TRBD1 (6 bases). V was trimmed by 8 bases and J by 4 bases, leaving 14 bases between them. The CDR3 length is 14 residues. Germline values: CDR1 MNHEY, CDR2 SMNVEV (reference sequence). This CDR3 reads CASSQRGFNEKLFF. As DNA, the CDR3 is TGTGCCAGCTCACAAAGGGGGTTTAATGAAAAACTGTTTTTT. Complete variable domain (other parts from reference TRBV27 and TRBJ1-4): EAQVTQNPRYLITVTGKKLTVTCSQNMNHEYMSWYRQDPGLGLRQIYYSMNVEVTDKGDVPEGYKVSRKEKRNFPLILESPSPNQTSLYFCASSQRGFNEKLFFGSGTQLSVL.

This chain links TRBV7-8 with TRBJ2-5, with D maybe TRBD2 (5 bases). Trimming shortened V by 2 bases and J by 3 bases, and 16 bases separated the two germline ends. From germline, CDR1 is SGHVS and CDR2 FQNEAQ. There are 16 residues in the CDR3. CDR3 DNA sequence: TGTGCCAGCAGCTTAAGGACGGGCCTCGGGAAAGAGACCCAGTACTTC. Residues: CASSLRTGLGKETQYF.

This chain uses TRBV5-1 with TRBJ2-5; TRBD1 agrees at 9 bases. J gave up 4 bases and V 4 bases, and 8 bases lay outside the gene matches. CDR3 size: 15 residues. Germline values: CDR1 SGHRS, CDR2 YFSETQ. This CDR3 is CASSLTGGGVETQYF. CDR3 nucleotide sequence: TGCGCCAGCAGCCTGACAGGGGGTGGAGTAGAGACCCAGTACTTC.

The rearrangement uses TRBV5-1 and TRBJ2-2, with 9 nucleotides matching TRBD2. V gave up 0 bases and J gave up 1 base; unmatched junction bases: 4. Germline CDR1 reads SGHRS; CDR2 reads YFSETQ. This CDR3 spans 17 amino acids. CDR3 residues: CASSLVPLAGNTGELFF. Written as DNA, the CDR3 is TGCGCCAGCAGCTTGGTCCCACTAGCGGGGAACACCGGGGAGCTGTTTTTT. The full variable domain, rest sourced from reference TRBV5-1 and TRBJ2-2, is KAGVTQTPRYLIKTRGQQVTLSCSPISGHRSVSWYQQTPGQGLQFLFEYFSETQRNKGNFPGRFSGRQFSNSRSEMNVSTLELGDSALYLCASSLVPLAGNTGELFFGEGSRLTVL.

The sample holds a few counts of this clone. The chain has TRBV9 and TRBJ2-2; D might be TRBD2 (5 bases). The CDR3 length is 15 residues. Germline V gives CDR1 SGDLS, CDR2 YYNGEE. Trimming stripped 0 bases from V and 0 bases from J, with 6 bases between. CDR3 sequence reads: CASSVGGSNTGELFF. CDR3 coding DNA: TGTGCCAGCAGCGTAGGCGGGTCGAACACCGGGGAGCTGTTTTTT. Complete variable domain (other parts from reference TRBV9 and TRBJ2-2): DSGVTQTPKHLITATGQRVTLRCSPRSGDLSVYWYQQSLDQGLQFLIQYYNGEERAKGNILERFSAQQFPDLHSELNLSSLELGDSALYFCASSVGGSNTGELFFGEGSRLTVL.

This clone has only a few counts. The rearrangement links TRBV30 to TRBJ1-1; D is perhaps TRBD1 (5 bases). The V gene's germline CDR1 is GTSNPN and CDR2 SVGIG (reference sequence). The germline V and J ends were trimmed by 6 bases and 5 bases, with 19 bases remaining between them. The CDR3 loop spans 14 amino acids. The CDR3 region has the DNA TGTGCCTGCTCGAGGACACTGAGTGGGACTGAAGCTTTCTTT. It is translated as CACSRTLSGTEAFF.

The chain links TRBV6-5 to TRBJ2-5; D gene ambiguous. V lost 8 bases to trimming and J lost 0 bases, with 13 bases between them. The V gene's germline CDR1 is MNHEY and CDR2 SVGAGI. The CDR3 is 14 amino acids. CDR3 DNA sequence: TGTGCCAGCTCCCCGTCGGGTAACCAAGAGACCCAGTACTTC. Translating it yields CASSPSGNQETQYF.

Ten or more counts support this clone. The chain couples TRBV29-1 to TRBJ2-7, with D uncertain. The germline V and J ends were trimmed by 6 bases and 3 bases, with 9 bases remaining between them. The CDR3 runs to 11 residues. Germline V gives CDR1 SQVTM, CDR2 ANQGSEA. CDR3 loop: CSVLGYYEQYF. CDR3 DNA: TGCAGCGTGCTGGGCTACTACGAGCAGTACTTC.

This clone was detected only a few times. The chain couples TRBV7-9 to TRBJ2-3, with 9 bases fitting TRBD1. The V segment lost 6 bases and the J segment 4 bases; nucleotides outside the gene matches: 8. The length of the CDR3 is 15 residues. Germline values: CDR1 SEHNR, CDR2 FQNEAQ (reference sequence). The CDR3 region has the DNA TGTGCCAGCAGAGCCGGGACAGGGTATCCAGATACGCAGTATTTT. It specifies CASRAGTGYPDTQYF.

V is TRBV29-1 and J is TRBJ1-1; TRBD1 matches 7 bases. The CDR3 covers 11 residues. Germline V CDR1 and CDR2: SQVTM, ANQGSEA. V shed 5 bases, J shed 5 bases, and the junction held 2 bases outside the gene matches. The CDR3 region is CSVSGGTEAFF. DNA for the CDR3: TGCAGCGTTTCAGGGGGGACTGAAGCTTTCTTT.

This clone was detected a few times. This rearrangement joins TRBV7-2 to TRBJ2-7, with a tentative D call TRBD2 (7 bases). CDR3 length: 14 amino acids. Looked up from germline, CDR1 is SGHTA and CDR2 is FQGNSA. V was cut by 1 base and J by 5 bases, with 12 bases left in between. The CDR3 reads CASSLGPGGHEQYF. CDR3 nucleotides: TGTGCCAGCAGCTTAGGACCGGGGGGCCACGAGCAGTACTTC. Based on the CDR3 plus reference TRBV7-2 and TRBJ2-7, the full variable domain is GAGVSQSPSNKVTEKGKDVELRCDPISGHTALYWYRQSLGQGLEFLIYFQGNSAPDKSGLPSDRFSAERTGGSVSTLTIQRTQQEDSAVYLCASSLGPGGHEQYFGPGTRLTVT.

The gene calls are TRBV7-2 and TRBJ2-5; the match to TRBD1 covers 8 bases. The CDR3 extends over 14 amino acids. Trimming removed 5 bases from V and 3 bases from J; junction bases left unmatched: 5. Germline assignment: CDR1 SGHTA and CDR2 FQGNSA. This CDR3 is CASSRGQAKETQYF. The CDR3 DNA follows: TGTGCCAGCAGCCGGGGACAGGCTAAAGAGACCCAGTACTTC.

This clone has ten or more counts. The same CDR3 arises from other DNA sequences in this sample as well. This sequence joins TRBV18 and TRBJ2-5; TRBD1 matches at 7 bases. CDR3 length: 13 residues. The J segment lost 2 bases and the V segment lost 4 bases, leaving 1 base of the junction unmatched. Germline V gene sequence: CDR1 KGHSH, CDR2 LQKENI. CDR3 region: CASSQGQQETQYF. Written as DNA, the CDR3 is TGTGCCAGCTCACAGGGACAGCAAGAGACCCAGTACTTC. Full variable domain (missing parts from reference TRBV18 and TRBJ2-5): NAGVMQNPRHLVRRRGQEARLRCSPMKGHSHVYWYRQLPEEGLKFMVYLQKENIIDESGMPKERFSAEFPKEGPSILRIQQVVRGDSAAYFCASSQGQQETQYFGPGTRLLVL.

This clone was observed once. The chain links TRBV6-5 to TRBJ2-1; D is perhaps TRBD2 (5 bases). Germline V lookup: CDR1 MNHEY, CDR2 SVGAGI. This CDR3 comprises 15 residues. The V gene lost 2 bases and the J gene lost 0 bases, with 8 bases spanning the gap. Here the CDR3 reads CASSYRGSSYNEQFF. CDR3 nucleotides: TGTGCCAGCAGTTACCGAGGGAGCTCCTACAATGAGCAGTTCTTC.

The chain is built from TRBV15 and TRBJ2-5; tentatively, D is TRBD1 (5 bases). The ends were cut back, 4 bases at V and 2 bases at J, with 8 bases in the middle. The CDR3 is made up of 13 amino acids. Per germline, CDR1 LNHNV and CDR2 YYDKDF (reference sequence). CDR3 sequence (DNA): TGTGCCACCAGCATCAGGGCTCAAGAGACCCAGTACTTC. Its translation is CATSIRAQETQYF.

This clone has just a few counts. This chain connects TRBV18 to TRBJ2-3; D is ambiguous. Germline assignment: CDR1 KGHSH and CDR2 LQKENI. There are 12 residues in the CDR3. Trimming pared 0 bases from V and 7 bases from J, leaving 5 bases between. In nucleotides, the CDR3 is TGTGCCAGCTCACCACCCGGTCATACGCAGTATTTT. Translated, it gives CASSPPGHTQYF.

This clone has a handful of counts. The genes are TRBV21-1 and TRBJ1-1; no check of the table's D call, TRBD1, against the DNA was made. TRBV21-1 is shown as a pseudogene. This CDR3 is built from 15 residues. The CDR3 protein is CASSTNRQGTTEAFF. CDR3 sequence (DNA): TGTGCCAGCAGCACGAATCGACAGGGAACTACTGAAGCTTTCTTT.